This T cell receptor (beta chain) was captured in a study of PD-L1 blockade in urothelial cancer (TCRdb year 2017). The study in broad terms: Therapy was started in about 2014 for all patients, and atezolizumab 1,200 mg was administered intravenously every 3 weeks. Blood samples were analyzed at two time points: 3 weeks after treatment start (second dose) and 6 weeks after treatment start. Pretreatment tumor samples and matched peripheral blood, collected serially before and after atezolizumab treatment, underwent TCR sequencing. Under 30 patients had pretreatment blood TCR-seq, roughly 24 had at least one posttreatment blood collection, and roughly 24 had tumor TCR-seq. An ECOG performance status of 0 or 1 was recorded for the patients, and 0 to 3 prior chemotherapy regimens had been received by the patients. In the same patients, whole exome sequencing and RNA sequencing of pretreatment tumors were performed in addition to TCR sequencing. About 90% of the roughly 30 patients were identified as males with urothelial cancer of bladder origin, and a prior smoking history was reported by 18 of 29 patients. Eight to ten patients achieved durable clinical benefit and approximately 20 did not. Durable clinical benefit was defined as a progression-free survival longer than 6 months, and TCR features were additionally tested against progression-free survival and overall survival. A median of roughly 140,000 T cells and roughly 80,000 unique TCRs was obtained from blood samples, and a median clonality of approximately 0.08 was observed. The study, an exploratory multi-omic analysis, examined somatic, immune and clinical correlates of response to PD-L1 blockade with atezolizumab in urothelial cancer. Study-wide conclusions, independent of this receptor: Patients with durable benefit showed greater expansion of tumor-associated TCR clones in peripheral blood 3 weeks after starting treatment (n = 22, p = 0.022). A pretreatment peripheral blood TCR clonality below the median was linked to improved progression-free and overall survival. Because the sample size was small (n = 29) and many of the analyses were exploratory, the results are meant to be hypothesis-generating.

A word on this clone: The antigen it recognizes is unknown. Base qualities are missing; no much larger clone stands one base away.

Here V drops 5 bases and J drops 8 bases, and the junction holds 10 bases not matched to any gene. The germline V gene encodes CDR1 SGHTA and CDR2 FQGTGA. Counted from cysteine to phenylalanine, this CDR3 has 15 amino acids. The CDR3 DNA has 45 bases and is translated from base 1. To estimate absolute template abundance from read counts, synthetic TCR analog templates were spiked into each PCR. TCRbeta CDR3 regions were amplified from genomic DNA with bias-controlled V and J gene primers using the immunoSEQ assay. Sequencing of rearranged TCRbeta segments was performed at approximately 20X coverage. On the study's bioinformatics: Clustering was used to correct sequencing errors, and CDR3s were annotated against IMGT so that V, D and J genes could be assigned. Out-of-frame and stop-codon sequences were excluded, and only productive TCRbeta rearrangements were used in downstream analyses. Clonality was computed as one minus Shannon entropy normalized by the log of the number of unique productive sequences. Clones differing between time points or between blood and tumor were identified using Fisher's exact test with Benjamini-Hochberg correction, with an adjusted p below 0.01 applied as the threshold. TCRdb stores this immuneACCESS table with in-frame sequences only. Part of the clones is absent; in the studies checked, under half of the shortfall reflects unresolved V genes, and no reason is known for the rest. V and J calls and clone size are copied from that table; D and trimming were computed from the DNA. The sample table holds roughly 30,000 clones, of which approximately 84% were seen once. The leading ten clones occupy approximately 14% of the sample.

The sample's time point label, decoded: pretreatment peripheral blood. The cohort included about 27 patients with locally advanced or metastatic urothelial carcinoma who were treated at Memorial Sloan Kettering on a trial protocol. Peripheral blood mononuclear cells were collected pretreatment and during treatment, with between 1 and 8 total time points per patient. The Qiagen DNeasy Blood extraction kit was used to purify genomic DNA from total PBMCs and tumor samples. PBMCs were collected pretreatment and during treatment and were isolated and stored as previously described. This TCR was sampled from a man aged 55 to 70 with urothelial cancer. Material: PBMCs, obtained around atezolizumab (anti-PD-L1) treatment. The sequence joins TRBV7-3 to TRBJ2-1, with 9 middle bases fitting TRBD2. The DNA sequence is given as TGTGCCAGCAGCACCCGTAGCGGGGGTGGGGATGAGCAGTTCTTC. It codes for CASSTRSGGGDEQFF.